This is a list of T cell receptor beta chains from one sample in a study of OX40 agonist ivuxolimab in advanced cancers. Profiled with immunoSEQ multiplex PCR; TCRdb holds only in-frame clones, not every one. Here the sample spans tens of thousands of clones, roughly four fifths being singletons. The source material was CD4+ or CD8+ T cells sorted from blood, sampled in a trial of the OX40 agonist ivuxolimab. Receptors originate from an adult with an advanced solid tumor such as melanoma, head and neck, liver or kidney cancer. Both conserved end residues are part of each CDR3. Each record gives: V gene, J gene, clone size, D gene, CDR3 protein, CDR3 DNA. The D gene is left open where the match is weak. Expanded clones are given a class, and other clones once, few, many or no size at all.

TRBV30,TRBJ1-6,medium-sized,NA,CAWSQGRFSPLHF,TGTGCCTGGAGTCAGGGGCGGTTTTCACCCCTCCACTTT
TRBV28,TRBJ2-7,NA,TRBD2,CASSFPGGEQYF,TGTGCCAGCAGTTTTCCGGGGGGTGAGCAGTACTTC
TRBV18,TRBJ1-3,once,TRBD1,CASSLSPPGQGNTIYF,TGTGCCAGCTCACTGAGCCCACCGGGACAGGGAAACACCATATATTTT
TRBV7-2,TRBJ2-1,NA,NA,CASSLGQGGISYNEQFF,TGTGCCAGCAGCTTAGGTCAGGGGGGAATCTCCTACAATGAGCAGTTCTTC
TRBV7-9,TRBJ2-7,NA,TRBD1,CASSLQQGDHEQYF,TGTGCCAGCAGCTTACAACAGGGGGACCACGAGCAGTACTTC
TRBV7-6,TRBJ1-4,NA,TRBD1,CASSWDGTGSEKLFF,TGTGCCAGCAGCTGGGACGGGACAGGGAGTGAAAAACTGTTTTTT
TRBV11-2,TRBJ2-2,once,NA,CASRKGQNTGELFF,TGTGCCAGCAGGAAGGGACAGAACACCGGGGAGCTGTTTTTT
TRBV7-2,TRBJ1-2,NA,NA,CASSLITYGYTF,TGTGCCAGCAGCTTAATCACCTATGGCTACACCTTC
TRBV2,TRBJ1-6,few,NA,CASSVTFGRDSPLHF,TGTGCCAGCAGTGTAACGTTTGGTCGGGATTCACCCCTCCACTTT
TRBV11-2,TRBJ2-2,NA,TRBD2,CASRTSSRTGELFF,TGTGCCAGCCGGACTAGTAGTAGAACCGGGGAGCTGTTTTTT
TRBV7-9,TRBJ2-5,NA,TRBD2,CASSSAGVLQYF,TGTGCCAGCAGCTCGGCGGGGGTCCTCCAGTACTTC
TRBV5-6,TRBJ1-3,NA,TRBD1,CASSLQQGAGGNTIYF,TGTGCCAGCAGTCTGCAACAGGGGGCGGGCGGAAACACCATATATTTT
TRBV4-1,TRBJ2-1,NA,NA,CASSQVVQNNEQFF,TGCGCCAGCAGCCAAGTAGTACAGAACAATGAGCAGTTCTTC
TRBV30,TRBJ1-2,NA,NA,CAWSAHRANYGYTF,TGTGCCTGGAGTGCCCACAGGGCCAACTATGGCTACACCTTC
TRBV14,TRBJ2-2,once,NA,CASSHSSLVVGELFF,TGTGCCAGCAGCCATTCGTCCCTGGTAGTCGGGGAGCTGTTTTTT
TRBV7-8,TRBJ2-7,NA,NA,CASSLTYEQYF,TGTGCCAGCAGCCTGACCTACGAGCAGTACTTC
TRBV6-1,TRBJ2-1,once,TRBD1,CASSPDRGYEQFF,TGTGCCAGCAGTCCGGACAGGGGTTATGAGCAGTTCTTC
TRBV6-4,TRBJ2-1,NA,TRBD1,CASSDDRVRGEQFF,TGTGCCAGCAGTGACGACAGGGTGAGGGGTGAGCAGTTCTTC
TRBV29-1,TRBJ2-3,few,NA,CSVRLGDTQYF,TGCAGCGTTCGCCTGGGAGATACGCAGTATTTT
TRBV2,TRBJ2-6,few,NA,CASRPLISGANVLTF,TGTGCCAGCAGGCCCCTGATCTCTGGGGCCAACGTCCTGACTTTC
TRBV7-2,TRBJ2-2,NA,NA,CASSRRLTDGELFF,TGTGCCAGCAGCCGTCGTTTGACCGACGGGGAGCTGTTTTTT
TRBV5-5,TRBJ1-2,NA,NA,CASSLDGTLPYTF,TGTGCCAGCAGCTTGGACGGGACCCTGCCCTACACCTTC
TRBV5-5,TRBJ1-1,NA,TRBD1,CASSLGDRGRTKTEAFF,TGTGCCAGCAGCTTGGGGGACAGGGGGCGGACCAAGACTGAAGCTTTCTTT
TRBV7-3,TRBJ2-7,few,TRBD1,CASSSPDRGDYEQYF,TGTGCCAGCAGCTCCCCAGACAGGGGGGACTACGAGCAGTACTTC
TRBV19,TRBJ1-1,NA,NA,CASSEQIYTEAFF,TGTGCCAGTTCTGAACAGATCTACACTGAAGCTTTCTTT
TRBV19,TRBJ1-5,NA,NA,CASSITGHQPQHF,TGTGCCAGTAGTATTACAGGGCATCAGCCCCAGCATTTT
TRBV6-1,TRBJ2-1,NA,NA,CASSEKYNEQFF,TGTGCCAGCAGTGAAAAGTACAATGAGCAGTTCTTC
TRBV9,TRBJ1-3,NA,TRBD1,CASSVQGGGNTIYF,TGTGCCAGCAGCGTTCAGGGGGGCGGAAACACCATATATTTT
TRBV6-1,TRBJ2-1,NA,TRBD2,CATKRAGDGNNEQFF,TGTGCCACCAAGAGAGCGGGGGACGGCAACAATGAGCAGTTCTTC
TRBV11-2,TRBJ1-5,NA,NA,CASSLGLGFQPQHF,TGTGCCAGCAGCTTGGGACTGGGGTTCCAGCCCCAGCATTTT
TRBV19,TRBJ2-5,NA,NA,CASTGGGQETQYF,TGTGCCAGTACAGGAGGGGGACAAGAGACCCAGTACTTC
TRBV19,TRBJ1-4,NA,TRBD1,CASSFGGQRYEKLFF,TGTGCCAGTAGCTTTGGGGGACAGAGATATGAAAAACTGTTTTTT
TRBV6-5,TRBJ1-2,once,TRBD1,CASTGGAGYGYTF,TGTGCCTCGACAGGGGGCGCGGGCTATGGCTACACCTTC
TRBV5-4,TRBJ1-1,NA,TRBD1,CASSSRTGPAIEAFF,TGTGCCAGCAGCTCTCGGACAGGGCCGGCTATTGAAGCTTTCTTT
TRBV5-6,TRBJ2-5,NA,TRBD1,CASSSLGQLYQETQYF,TGTGCCAGCAGCTCGTTGGGACAGCTTTACCAAGAGACCCAGTACTTC
TRBV5-8,TRBJ2-7,few,NA,CASSLYTSYEQYF,TGTGCCAGCAGCTTGTACACCTCCTACGAGCAGTACTTC
TRBV13,TRBJ2-3,NA,NA,CASSLGLGSTDTQYF,TGTGCCAGCAGCTTAGGCCTAGGATCCACAGATACGCAGTATTTT
TRBV5-1,TRBJ2-1,NA,TRBD1,CASSPDRGVYNEQFF,TGCGCCAGCAGCCCGGACAGGGGAGTTTACAATGAGCAGTTCTTC
TRBV27,TRBJ2-2,NA,NA,CASSWGRKNTGELFF,TGTGCCAGCAGTTGGGGCCGGAAGAACACCGGGGAGCTGTTTTTT
TRBV11-2,TRBJ1-2,NA,TRBD1,CASSLTGTGGIYGYTF,TGTGCCAGCAGCTTAACCGGGACAGGGGGCATCTATGGCTACACCTTC
TRBV19,TRBJ1-1,NA,TRBD1,CATGDRGTEAFF,TGTGCCACCGGGGACAGGGGCACTGAAGCTTTCTTT
TRBV7-2,TRBJ1-1,NA,NA,CASSLSRQNTEAFF,TGCGCCAGCAGCTTAAGCAGGCAGAACACTGAAGCTTTCTTT
TRBV5-6,TRBJ1-2,NA,NA,CASSPYLPAYGYTF,TGTGCCAGCAGCCCCTACTTGCCCGCCTATGGCTACACCTTC
TRBV6-5,TRBJ2-5,once,NA,CASSQRHSQETQYF,TGTGCCAGCAGTCAAAGACACAGCCAAGAGACCCAGTACTTC
TRBV29-1,TRBJ1-1,NA,NA,CSVYSGGSEAFF,TGCAGCGTTTATTCCGGAGGGTCTGAAGCTTTCTTT
TRBV6-6,TRBJ2-6,NA,NA,CASLLGGSGANVLTF,TGTGCCAGCTTACTCGGGGGCTCTGGGGCCAACGTCCTGACTTTC
TRBV6-6,TRBJ2-5,NA,TRBD2,CASSWEGREATQYF,TGTGCCAGTTCATGGGAGGGCAGGGAAGCGACCCAGTACTTC
TRBV4-1,TRBJ1-5,few,NA,CASSQEPAHQPQHF,TGCGCCAGCAGCCAAGAGCCAGCCCATCAGCCCCAGCATTTT
TRBV11-3,TRBJ1-1,NA,NA,CASSTGRNTEAFF,TGTGCCAGCAGCACCGGACGTAACACTGAAGCTTTCTTT
TRBV7-2,TRBJ1-1,NA,NA,CASSDGDGFDRAFF,TGTGCCAGCAGCGATGGGGACGGATTTGATCGAGCTTTCTTT
TRBV5-5,TRBJ2-7,once,NA,CASSFSRKPEQYF,TGTGCCAGCAGCTTTTCCCGGAAACCCGAGCAGTACTTC
TRBV6-5,TRBJ2-1,NA,NA,CASSLIGRDEQFF,TGTGCCAGCAGTCTTATAGGGCGCGATGAGCAGTTCTTC
TRBV4-2,TRBJ2-5,NA,NA,CASSQGGQRETQYF,TGTGCCAGCAGCCAGGGGGGACAGAGAGAGACCCAGTACTTC
TRBV6-6,TRBJ1-2,once,TRBD1,CASSSGQGGNYGYTF,TGTGCCAGCAGTTCGGGACAGGGGGGTAACTATGGCTACACCTTC
TRBV19,TRBJ1-6,NA,NA,CASSIMDRNSPLHF,TGTGCCAGTAGTATCATGGACAGAAATTCACCCCTCCACTTT
TRBV7-9,TRBJ1-1,NA,NA,CASSTKPGVDTEAFF,TGTGCCAGCAGCACGAAACCAGGAGTGGATACTGAAGCTTTCTTT
TRBV18,TRBJ1-6,medium-sized,TRBD1,CASSGTGGSNSPLHF,TGTGCCAGCTCAGGAACAGGGGGTTCTAATTCACCCCTCCACTTT
TRBV27,TRBJ2-4,NA,NA,CASSLKRGKNIQYF,TGTGCCAGCAGTTTAAAGCGAGGCAAAAACATTCAGTACTTC